This T cell receptor beta chain emerged from a study of blood T cell repertoires in COVID-19. Background on the study: COVID-19 samples collected from the United States, Italy and Spain covered acute and convalescent phases. The analysed material was cDNA or gDNA that came from T cells, B-cell-depleted T cells, or PBMCs.

In the original analysis: From reference gene primer amplification, estimates of nucleated cell counts were derived. Clones were sequenced by immunoSEQ multiplex PCR, and TCRdb holds only the in-frame ones, with some missing. That table furnishes V, J and clone size, whereas the DNA furnished D and trimming. The table lists 45,000 or so clones, roughly 84% of them singletons. CDR1 is LNHDA and CDR2 is SQIVND in the germline V gene (reference sequence). The V segment lost 2 bases and the J segment 4 bases; nucleotides outside the gene matches: 4. This CDR3 comprises 16 residues. This receptor was identified in an older woman with acute or convalescent COVID-19. The sequencing sample was made of peripheral blood. The V gene is TRBV19, the J gene TRBJ1-6; 8 bases agree with TRBD1. The CDR3: CASSISRTGYNSPLHF. Here the CDR3 DNA reads TGTGCCAGTAGTATATCACGGACAGGGTATAATTCACCCCTCCACTTT.